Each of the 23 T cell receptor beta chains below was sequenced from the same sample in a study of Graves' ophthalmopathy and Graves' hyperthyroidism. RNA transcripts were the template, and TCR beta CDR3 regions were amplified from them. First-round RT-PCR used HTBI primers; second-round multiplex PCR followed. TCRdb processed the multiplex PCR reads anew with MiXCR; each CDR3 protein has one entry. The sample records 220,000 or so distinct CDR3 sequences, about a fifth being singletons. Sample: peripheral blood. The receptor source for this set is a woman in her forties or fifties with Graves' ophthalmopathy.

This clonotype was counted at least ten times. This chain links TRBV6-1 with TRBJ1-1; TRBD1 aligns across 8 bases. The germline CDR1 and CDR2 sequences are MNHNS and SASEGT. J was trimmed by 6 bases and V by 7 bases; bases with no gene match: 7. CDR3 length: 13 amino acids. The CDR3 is CASKMDRDAEAFF. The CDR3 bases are TGTGCCAGCAAGATGGACAGGGACGCTGAAGCTTTCTTT.

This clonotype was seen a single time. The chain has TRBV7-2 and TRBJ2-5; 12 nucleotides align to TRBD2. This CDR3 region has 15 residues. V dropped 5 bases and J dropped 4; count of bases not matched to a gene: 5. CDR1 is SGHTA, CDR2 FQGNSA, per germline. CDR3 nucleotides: TGTGCCAGCAGCCCCACTAGCGGGAGGACAGAGACCCAGTACTTC. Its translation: CASSPTSGRTETQYF.

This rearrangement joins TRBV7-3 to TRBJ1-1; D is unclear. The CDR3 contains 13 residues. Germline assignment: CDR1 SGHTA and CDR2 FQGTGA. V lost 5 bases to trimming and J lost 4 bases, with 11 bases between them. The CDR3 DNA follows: TGTGCCAGCAGCCCGAGGTTAGGCACTGAAGCTTTCTTT. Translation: CASSPRLGTEAFF.

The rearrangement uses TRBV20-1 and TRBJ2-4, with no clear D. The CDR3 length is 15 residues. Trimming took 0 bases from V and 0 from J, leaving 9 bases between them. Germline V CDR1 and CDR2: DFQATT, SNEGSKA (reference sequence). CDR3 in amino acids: CSAREPSSAKNIQYF. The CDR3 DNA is TGCAGTGCTAGAGAGCCCTCCTCAGCCAAAAACATTCAGTACTTC.

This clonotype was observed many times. CDR3 coding DNA: TGTGCCAGCAGTTTCCCCGGGACTAGCGGAAACGAGCAGTACTTC. As protein: CASSFPGTSGNEQYF. J is TRBJ2-7 and V is TRBV6-5, with 11 bases matching TRBD2. Germline-derived CDR1 and CDR2 are MNHEY and SVGAGI. The ends lost 4 bases at V and 5 bases at J; junction bases unmatched: 7. This CDR3 has 15 amino acids.

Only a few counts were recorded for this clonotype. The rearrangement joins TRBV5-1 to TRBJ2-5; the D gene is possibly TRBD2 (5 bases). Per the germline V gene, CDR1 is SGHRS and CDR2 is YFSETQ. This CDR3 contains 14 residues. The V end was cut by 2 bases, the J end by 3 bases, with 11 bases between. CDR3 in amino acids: CASSFEGVKETQYF. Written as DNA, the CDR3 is TGCGCCAGCAGCTTCGAGGGTGTTAAAGAGACCCAGTACTTC.

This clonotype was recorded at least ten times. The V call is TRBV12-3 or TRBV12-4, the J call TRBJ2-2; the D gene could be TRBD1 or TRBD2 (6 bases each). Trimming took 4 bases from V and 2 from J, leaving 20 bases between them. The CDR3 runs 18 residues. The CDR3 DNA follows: TGTGCCAGCAGTTACCGTGGTGGCCGGGGGACAAACACCGGGGAGCTGTTTTTT. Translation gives CASSYRGGRGTNTGELFF.

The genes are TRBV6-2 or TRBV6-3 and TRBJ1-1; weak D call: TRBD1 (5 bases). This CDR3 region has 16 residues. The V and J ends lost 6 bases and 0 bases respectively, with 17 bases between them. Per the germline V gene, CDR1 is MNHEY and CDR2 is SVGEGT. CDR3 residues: CASSTGGIRMNTEAFF. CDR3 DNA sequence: TGTGCCAGCAGCACGGGGGGGATCCGTATGAACACTGAAGCTTTCTTT.

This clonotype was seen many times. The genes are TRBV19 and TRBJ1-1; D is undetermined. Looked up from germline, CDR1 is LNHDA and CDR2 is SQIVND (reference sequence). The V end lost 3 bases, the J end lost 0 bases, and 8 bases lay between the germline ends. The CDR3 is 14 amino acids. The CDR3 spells CASSINSMNTEAFF. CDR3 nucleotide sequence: TGTGCCAGTAGTATTAACAGCATGAACACTGAAGCTTTCTTT.

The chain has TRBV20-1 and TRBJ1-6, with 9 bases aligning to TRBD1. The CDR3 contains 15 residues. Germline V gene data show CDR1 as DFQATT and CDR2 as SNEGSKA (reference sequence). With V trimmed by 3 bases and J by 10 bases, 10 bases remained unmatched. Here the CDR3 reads CSASSEGTGKSPLHF. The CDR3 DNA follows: TGCAGTGCTAGTAGTGAGGGGACAGGGAAATCACCCCTCCACTTT.

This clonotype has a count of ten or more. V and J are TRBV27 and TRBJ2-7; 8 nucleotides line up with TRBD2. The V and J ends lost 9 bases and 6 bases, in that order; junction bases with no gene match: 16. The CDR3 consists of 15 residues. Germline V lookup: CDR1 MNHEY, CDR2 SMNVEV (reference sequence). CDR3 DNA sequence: TGTGCCAGTACCGGTGGGACTAGTGGTTTCGGCGAGCAGTACTTC. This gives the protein CASTGGTSGFGEQYF.

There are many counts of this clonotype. The CDR3 spells CAAFSGAGVDEQYF. The CDR3 bases are TGTGCCGCCTTTTCCGGGGCCGGAGTGGACGAGCAGTACTTC. The chain uses TRBV10-3 and TRBJ2-7; either TRBD1 or TRBD2 may fit D (5 bases each). The CDR3 runs 14 residues. Germline CDR1 and CDR2: ENHRY and SYGVKD. Trimming cost V 11 bases and J 5 bases, with 22 bases left between them.

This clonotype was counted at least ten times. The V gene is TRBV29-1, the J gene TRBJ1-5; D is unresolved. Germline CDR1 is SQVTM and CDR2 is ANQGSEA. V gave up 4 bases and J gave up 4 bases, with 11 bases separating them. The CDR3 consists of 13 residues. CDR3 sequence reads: CSVGPEANQPQHF. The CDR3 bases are TGCAGCGTTGGCCCGGAAGCAAATCAGCCCCAGCATTTT.

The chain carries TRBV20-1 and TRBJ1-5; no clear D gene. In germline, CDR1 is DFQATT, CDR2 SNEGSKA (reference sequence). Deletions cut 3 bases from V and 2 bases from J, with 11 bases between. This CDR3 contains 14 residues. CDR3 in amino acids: CSASPGWGNQPQHF. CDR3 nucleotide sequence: TGCAGTGCTAGCCCCGGTTGGGGCAATCAGCCCCAGCATTTT.

The CDR3 DNA follows: TGTGCCAGCAGGACCTTGCATAGCAATCAGCCCCAGCATTTT. Translated: CASRTLHSNQPQHF. The chain joins TRBV28 to TRBJ1-5; D gene ambiguous. The length of the CDR3 is 14 residues. Trimming took 6 bases from V and 0 from J, leaving 9 bases between them. The germline V gene has CDR1 MDHEN and CDR2 SYDVKM.

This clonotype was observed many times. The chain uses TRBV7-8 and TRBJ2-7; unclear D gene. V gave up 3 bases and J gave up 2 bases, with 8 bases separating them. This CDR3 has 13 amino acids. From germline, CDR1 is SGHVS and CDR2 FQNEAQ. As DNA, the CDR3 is TGTGCCAGCAGCTTTTCAGGTCCCTACGAGCAGTACTTC. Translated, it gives CASSFSGPYEQYF.

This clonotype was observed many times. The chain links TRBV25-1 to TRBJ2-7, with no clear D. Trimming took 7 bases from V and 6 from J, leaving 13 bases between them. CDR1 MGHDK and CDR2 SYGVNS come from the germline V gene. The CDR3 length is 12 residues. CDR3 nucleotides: TGTGCCAGCAAAAGGACGGCTACCGAGCAGTACTTC. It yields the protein CASKRTATEQYF.

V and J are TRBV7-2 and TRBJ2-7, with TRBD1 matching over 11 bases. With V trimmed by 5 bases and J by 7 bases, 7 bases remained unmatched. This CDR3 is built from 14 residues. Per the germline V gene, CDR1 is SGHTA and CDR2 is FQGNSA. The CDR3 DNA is TGTGCCAGCAGCGGCGGGACAGGGGGGACGGAGCAGTACTTC. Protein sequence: CASSGGTGGTEQYF.

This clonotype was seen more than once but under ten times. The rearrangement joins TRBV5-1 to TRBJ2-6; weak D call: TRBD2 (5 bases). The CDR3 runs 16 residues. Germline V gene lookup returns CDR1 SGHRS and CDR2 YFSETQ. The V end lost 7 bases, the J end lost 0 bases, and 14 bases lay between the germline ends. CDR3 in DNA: TGCGCCAGCGCCCCGCCGGGGATCTCTGGGGCCAACGTCCTGACTTTC. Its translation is CASAPPGISGANVLTF.

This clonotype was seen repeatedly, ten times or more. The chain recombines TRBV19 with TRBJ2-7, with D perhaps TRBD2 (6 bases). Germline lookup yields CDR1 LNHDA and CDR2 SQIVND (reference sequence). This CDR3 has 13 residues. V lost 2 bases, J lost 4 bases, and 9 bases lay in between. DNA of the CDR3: TGTGCCAGTAGTATACGGGGGAAGTACGAGCAGTACTTC. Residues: CASSIRGKYEQYF.

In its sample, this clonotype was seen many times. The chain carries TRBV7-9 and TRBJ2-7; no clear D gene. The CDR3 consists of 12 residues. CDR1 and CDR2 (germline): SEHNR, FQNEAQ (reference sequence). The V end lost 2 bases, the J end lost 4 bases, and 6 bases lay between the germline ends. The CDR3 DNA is TGTGCCAGCAGCTTATCGAATTACGAGCAGTACTTC. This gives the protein CASSLSNYEQYF.

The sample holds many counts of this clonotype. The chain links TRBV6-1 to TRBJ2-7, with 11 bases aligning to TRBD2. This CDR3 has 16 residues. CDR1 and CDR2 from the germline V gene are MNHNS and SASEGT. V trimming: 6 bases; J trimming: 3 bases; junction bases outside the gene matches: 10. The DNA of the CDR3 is TGTGCCAGCAGACCCCGTCCGGGACTAGCGGACTACGAGCAGTACTTC. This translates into CASRPRPGLADYEQYF.

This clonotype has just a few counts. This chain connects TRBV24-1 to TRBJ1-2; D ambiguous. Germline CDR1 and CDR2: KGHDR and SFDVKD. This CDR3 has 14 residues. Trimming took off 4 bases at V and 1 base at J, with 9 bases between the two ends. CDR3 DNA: TGTGCCACCAGTGACCCCGGGAGTAACTATGGCTACACCTTC. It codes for CATSDPGSNYGYTF.